Described below is a single T cell receptor beta chain sequence and its context. This entry comes from a study of blood T cell repertoires in COVID-19. Across the whole study: Whether acute or convalescent, the COVID-19 samples came from the United States, Italy and Spain.

Original data processing: Estimation of nucleated cell counts was performed using reference gene primer amplification. Assay used: immunoSEQ multiplex PCR; TCRdb lists only in-frame clones, some missing. V and J calls and clone size come straight from that table; D and trimming were deduced from the DNA. The table lists approximately 250,000 clones, 91% of them singletons. The cohort comprised adults aged 18 to 89 years residing in under 25 US areas. Up to 2 weeks before entering the study, exposed participants had met a COVID-19 case. The sequence was obtained from a man aged 35-49 years who had been exposed to COVID-19. Sequenced material: PBMCs or T cells enriched from blood (not recorded which).

The CDR3 protein is CSVESRDRGTDTQYF. Written as DNA, the CDR3 is TGCAGCGTTGAGTCCAGGGACAGGGGCACAGATACGCAGTATTTT. The rearrangement uses TRBV29-1 and TRBJ2-3; 9 bases are a match to TRBD1. CDR3 size: 15 residues. V dropped 3 bases and J dropped 1; count of bases not matched to a gene: 5. Germline V CDR1 and CDR2: SQVTM, ANQGSEA.